This TCR beta chain was documented in a study of naive and memory T cell subsets. Amplification of ligated cDNA took four PCR rounds with SP2 and nested alpha and beta constant primers. TCRdb analysed the UMI-ligation and nested PCR reads with MiXCR anew, one entry per CDR3 protein. The table has tens of thousands of distinct CDR3 sequences, around 6% seen once. Treatment described: skin biopsy from PPD injection site in Mantoux-positive individual. TCR cDNA received a 3' ligated oligonucleotide that carried a UMI. V shed 5 bases and J 3 bases; nucleotides not matched to a gene: 9. Germline V gives CDR1 DFQATT, CDR2 SNEGSKA (reference sequence). The CDR3 extends over 15 amino acids.

This clonotype originated in an adult in good health. The chain couples TRBV20-1 to TRBJ2-1; 8 bases agree with TRBD2. Sample: skin, taken from a tuberculin skin test site. The CDR3 reads CSAFTGTRNYNEQFF. The CDR3 DNA is TGCAGTGCTTTCACCGGGACTAGAAACTACAATGAGCAGTTCTTC.